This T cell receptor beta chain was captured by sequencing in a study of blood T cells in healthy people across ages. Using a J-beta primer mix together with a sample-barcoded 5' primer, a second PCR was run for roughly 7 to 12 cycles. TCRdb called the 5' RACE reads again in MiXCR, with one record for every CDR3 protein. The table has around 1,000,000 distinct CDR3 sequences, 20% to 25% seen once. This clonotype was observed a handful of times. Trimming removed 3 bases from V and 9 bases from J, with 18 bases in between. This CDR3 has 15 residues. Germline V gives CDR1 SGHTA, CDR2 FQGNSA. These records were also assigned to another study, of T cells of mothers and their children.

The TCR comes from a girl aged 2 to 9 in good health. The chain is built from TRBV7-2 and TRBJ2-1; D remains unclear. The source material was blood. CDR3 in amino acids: CASSFSNTYSGEQFF. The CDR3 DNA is TGTGCCAGCAGCTTTTCTAACACTTATTCCGGTGAGCAGTTCTTC.